This is a list of T cell receptor beta chains from one sample in a study of regulatory T cells. Some clones are missing from TCRdb's copy, which holds only in-frame ones; the method was immunoSEQ multiplex PCR. The table includes 32,000 or so clones, about 90% detected once. The specimen sequenced was conventional CD4+ T cells sorted from blood. Source of these receptors: a person aged 18-29 years with CD3G deficiency. Both conserved end residues are part of each CDR3. D genes are given only for firm matches. Rows give clone size only sometimes, using once, few, many, or a class for an expanded clone.

NA	TRBV7-8	TRBJ2-3	once	TGTGCCAGCAGCTTAATGGGCAGGGGGGGTAGGACAGATACGCAGTATTTT	CASSLMGRGGRTDTQYF
NA	TRBV30	TRBJ2-3	NA	TGTGCCTGGAGTCCGGGGGGCACAGATACGCAGTATTTT	CAWSPGGTDTQYF
NA	TRBV15	TRBJ2-3	NA	TGTGCCACCAGCAGAGCCGGCGGCGGTACGCAGTATTTT	CATSRAGGGTQYF
TRBD2	TRBV11-2	TRBJ2-1	NA	TGTGCCAGCAGCTTAGTAGGTTGGGCGGGAGCGAGTGAGCAGTTCTTC	CASSLVGWAGASEQFF
NA	TRBV19	TRBJ2-4	NA	TGTGCCAGTAGGGGAGGACAGACAAACATTCAGTACTTC	CASRGGQTNIQYF
NA	TRBV5-1	TRBJ2-7	NA	TGCGCCAGCAGCCCCGGGATCTACGAGCAGTACTTC	CASSPGIYEQYF
NA	TRBV6-4	TRBJ1-1	NA	TGTGCCAGCAGTGACTCGACGGGACACTTGAACACTGAAGCTTTCTTT	CASSDSTGHLNTEAFF
TRBD1	TRBV29-1	TRBJ1-5	few	TGCAGCGCCGGGACAGGGGAACAGCCCCAGCATTTT	CSAGTGEQPQHF
NA	TRBV18	TRBJ2-3	NA	TGTGCCAGCTCACGGTCGAGGACAGATACGCAGTATTTT	CASSRSRTDTQYF
NA	TRBV28	TRBJ1-2	NA	TGTGCCAGCAGTCGCTCCGGGAGTAACTATGGCTACACCTTC	CASSRSGSNYGYTF
NA	TRBV9	TRBJ2-5	NA	TGTGCCAGCAGCGTAGCCCCGGGCGAGAGGGGGACCCAGTACTTC	CASSVAPGERGTQYF
TRBD1	TRBV7-2	TRBJ1-6	NA	TGTGCCAGCAGCTTGGGGGGAACAGGGGGAAATTCACCCCTCCACTTT	CASSLGGTGGNSPLHF
TRBD1	TRBV6-1	TRBJ2-3	NA	TGTGCCAGCATCGAGAGGGACAGACCCACAGATACGCAGTATTTT	CASIERDRPTDTQYF
NA	TRBV21-1	TRBJ2-3	NA	TGTGCCGCTCTTCGACAGGGGGCTAAGATTAGCACAGATACGCAGTATTTT	CAALRQGAKISTDTQYF
NA	TRBV5-1	TRBJ1-6	NA	TGCGCCAGCAAAAAGGGCGGAGAGGGAAATAATTCACCCCTCCACTTT	CASKKGGEGNNSPLHF
NA	TRBV19	TRBJ1-2	NA	TGTGCCAGTAGTATGAGGCAGCTTCTAGGAGGCTACACCTTC	CASSMRQLLGGYTF
NA	TRBV6-1	TRBJ1-2	NA	TGTGCCAGCAGCGTTAAAGTCGGGACCTATGGCTACACCTTC	CASSVKVGTYGYTF
NA	TRBV7-9	TRBJ2-2	medium-sized	TGTGCCAGCAGCGATGGACACACCGGGGAGCTGTTTTTT	CASSDGHTGELFF
TRBD2	TRBV15	TRBJ2-3	NA	TGTGCCACCAGCAGGCCCGGGACTAGCGGGAGCCGACGCACAGATACGCAGTATTTT	CATSRPGTSGSRRTDTQYF
TRBD1	TRBV30	TRBJ2-7	few	TGTGCCTGGAGTAGGGGGACAGTCACCTACGAGCAGTACTTC	CAWSRGTVTYEQYF
NA	TRBV28	TRBJ2-1	NA	TGTGCCAGCAGTCACCCTACAGGGCGCCTTGTGGATGAGCAGTTCTTC	CASSHPTGRLVDEQFF
NA	TRBV29-1	TRBJ2-7	NA	TGCAGCGCCCCGTGGTTGGGAGAGCAGTACTTC	CSAPWLGEQYF
NA	TRBV5-6	TRBJ2-3	NA	TGTGCCAGCAGCTTGTTTGTTCAGGTTTCAGATACGCAGTATTTT	CASSLFVQVSDTQYF
NA	TRBV29-1	TRBJ2-7	NA	TGCAGCGTCCGAACAGGGTTCGACGCTAGGTACGAGCAGTACTTC	CSVRTGFDARYEQYF
NA	TRBV6-6	TRBJ2-1	NA	TGTGCCAGCAGGGGGGCTAGCGGAGCCAATGAGCAGTTCTTC	CASRGASGANEQFF
TRBD1	TRBV18	TRBJ2-5	NA	TGTGCCAGCTCACCACCCTGGGACAGGGGTGAGACCCAGTACTTC	CASSPPWDRGETQYF
NA	TRBV5-6	TRBJ2-1	NA	TGTGCCAGCAGCTTGGTAGGACTATCCTACAATGAGCAGTTCTTC	CASSLVGLSYNEQFF
NA	TRBV2	TRBJ2-7	NA	TGTGCCAGCAGTGTGGACACCGTTTACGAGCAGTACTTC	CASSVDTVYEQYF
TRBD1	TRBV28	TRBJ2-5	NA	TGTGCCAGCAGTTTTCGTTCGACAGGGAAGGAGACCCAGTACTTC	CASSFRSTGKETQYF
NA	TRBV21-1	TRBJ1-2	NA	TGTGCCAGCAGCAAAGTACGCGGGGAACCTAACTATGGCTACACCTTC	CASSKVRGEPNYGYTF
NA	TRBV7-8	TRBJ2-7	NA	TGTGCCAGCAGCTTAGCCCTGGAATACGAGCAGTACTTC	CASSLALEYEQYF
NA	TRBV28	TRBJ1-4	NA	TGTGCCAGCAAACCAGTACTAGATGAAAAACTGTTTTTT	CASKPVLDEKLFF
NA	TRBV7-9	TRBJ2-3	once	TGTGCCAGCAGCTCCTTACGGCGCCAGTATTTT	CASSSLRRQYF
NA	TRBV6-1	TRBJ2-7	NA	TGTGCCAGCACCGGACGGCCCTACGAGCAGTACTTC	CASTGRPYEQYF
TRBD1	TRBV7-8	TRBJ2-2	NA	TGTGCCAGCAGCTTTAGGCCAAGGACAGGGGGCAGGTCGCACACCGGGGAGCTGTTTTTT	CASSFRPRTGGRSHTGELFF
TRBD1	TRBV2	TRBJ1-6	NA	TGTGCCAGCAGTTTCTTCAGGGGGTCGCCCCTCCACTTT	CASSFFRGSPLHF
NA	TRBV6-6	TRBJ2-1	few	TGTGCCAGCAGACTGGACGGGAACAATGAGCAGTTCTTC	CASRLDGNNEQFF
NA	TRBV7-9	TRBJ2-2	NA	TGTGCCAGCAGCCCCCCGGCCGCCGGGGAGCTGTTTTTT	CASSPPAAGELFF
NA	TRBV5-6	TRBJ2-7	once	TGTGCCAGCAGCTTGCCGTCCGTGCAGGGTTCCTACGAGCAGTACTTC	CASSLPSVQGSYEQYF
NA	TRBV5-1	TRBJ2-7	NA	TGCGCCAGCAGGGCTGGGACGGAAGGCTCCTACGAGCAGTACTTC	CASRAGTEGSYEQYF
TRBD2	TRBV2	TRBJ2-1	NA	TGTGCCAGCAGCCTAGCGGGAGCTTCCAATGAGCAGTTCTTC	CASSLAGASNEQFF
TRBD1	TRBV18	TRBJ2-5	NA	TGTGCCAGCTCACCAAGGTCCGGGGACAGAGAGACCCAGTACTTC	CASSPRSGDRETQYF
NA	TRBV7-2	TRBJ2-1	NA	TGTGCCAGCAGTCTACAGGGATCCGAGCAGTTCTTC	CASSLQGSEQFF
TRBD1	TRBV6-6	TRBJ2-7	NA	TGTGCCAGCAGTCCGAGGACAGGCAACTACGAGCAGTACTTC	CASSPRTGNYEQYF
TRBD2	TRBV6-1	TRBJ2-2	NA	TGTGCCAGCAGGCAAGCGGGAGGTCGCACCGGGGAGCTGTTTTTT	CASRQAGGRTGELFF
NA	TRBV10-3	TRBJ2-1	NA	TGTGCCATCAGTCACCGGTCTGGGAATGAGCAGTTCTTC	CAISHRSGNEQFF
NA	TRBV21-1	TRBJ1-2	once	TGTGCCAGCAGCAAGAGGGACAGGCCTACTAACTATGGCTACACCTTC	CASSKRDRPTNYGYTF
NA	TRBV7-2	TRBJ2-3	NA	TGTGCCAGCAGCTTACCTCCGGGTCGACAGCAGTATTTT	CASSLPPGRQQYF
NA	TRBV6-5	TRBJ2-2	NA	TGTGCCAGCAGTTACGGCAGGGTGGTGATGACCGGGGAGCTGTTTTTT	CASSYGRVVMTGELFF
TRBD2	TRBV19	TRBJ2-3	NA	TGTGCCAGTAGTATTAGCGGGAGAATCACAGATACGCAGTATTTT	CASSISGRITDTQYF
TRBD1	TRBV5-1	TRBJ1-2	NA	TGCGCCAGCAGCTTGGACGGGACAGGAAATGGCTACACCTTC	CASSLDGTGNGYTF
TRBD1	TRBV28	TRBJ2-1	NA	TGTGCCAGCAGCCCTCCGGGACAGGGGTATGAGCAGTTCTTC	CASSPPGQGYEQFF
TRBD1	TRBV19	TRBJ1-4	NA	TGTGCCAGCCGGGACAGTGCAACTAATGAAAAACTGTTTTTT	CASRDSATNEKLFF
NA	TRBV15	TRBJ2-5	NA	TGTGCCACCAGCAGAGTGGCTAGGGCGTTTGTGCAGACCCAGTACTTC	CATSRVARAFVQTQYF